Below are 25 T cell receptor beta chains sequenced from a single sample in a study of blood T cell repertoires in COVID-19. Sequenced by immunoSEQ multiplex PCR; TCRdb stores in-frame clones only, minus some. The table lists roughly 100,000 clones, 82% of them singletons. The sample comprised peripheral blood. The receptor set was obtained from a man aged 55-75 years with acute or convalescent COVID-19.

CDR3 sequence (DNA): TGTGCCAGCAGTTACGACCCGACAGGGGGCAGTTCACCCCTCCACTTT. It encodes CASSYDPTGGSSPLHF. The rearrangement joins TRBV6-5 to TRBJ1-6, with TRBD1 matching over 10 bases. Germline V gene data show CDR1 as MNHEY and CDR2 as SVGAGI. The CDR3 is 16 amino acids. J gave up 9 bases and V 2 bases, and 7 bases lay outside the gene matches.

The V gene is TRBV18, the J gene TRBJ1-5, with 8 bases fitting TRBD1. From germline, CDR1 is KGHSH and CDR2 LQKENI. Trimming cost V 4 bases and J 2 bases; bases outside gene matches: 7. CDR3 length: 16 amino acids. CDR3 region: CASSRAGGYGNQPQHF. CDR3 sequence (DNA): TGTGCCAGCTCACGAGCAGGGGGCTATGGCAATCAGCCCCAGCATTTT.

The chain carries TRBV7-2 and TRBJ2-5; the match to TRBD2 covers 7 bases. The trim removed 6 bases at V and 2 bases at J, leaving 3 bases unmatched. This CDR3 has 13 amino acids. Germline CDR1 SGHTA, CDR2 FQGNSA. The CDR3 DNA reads TGTGCCAGCAGTCTAGCGGCACAAGAGACCCAGTACTTC. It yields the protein CASSLAAQETQYF.

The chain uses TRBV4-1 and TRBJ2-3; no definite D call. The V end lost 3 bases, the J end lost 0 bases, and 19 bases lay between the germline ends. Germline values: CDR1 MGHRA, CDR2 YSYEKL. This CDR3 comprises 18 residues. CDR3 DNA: TGCGCCAGCAGCCACTCCTGGGCCCCGCCTTGGAGCACAGATACGCAGTATTTT. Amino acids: CASSHSWAPPWSTDTQYF.

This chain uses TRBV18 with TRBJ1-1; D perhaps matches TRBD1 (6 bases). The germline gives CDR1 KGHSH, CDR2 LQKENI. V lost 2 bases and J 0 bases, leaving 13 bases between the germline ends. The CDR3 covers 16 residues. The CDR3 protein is CASSPMTGGMNTEAFF. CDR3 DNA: TGTGCCAGCTCACCAATGACAGGAGGCATGAACACTGAAGCTTTCTTT.

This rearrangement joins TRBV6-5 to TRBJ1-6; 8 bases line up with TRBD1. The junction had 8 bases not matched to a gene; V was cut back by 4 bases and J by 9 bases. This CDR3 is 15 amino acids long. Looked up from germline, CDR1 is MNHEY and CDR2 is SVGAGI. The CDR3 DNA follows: TGTGCCAGCAGTTCCCCAGGGGGCGGCAGTTCACCCCTCCACTTT. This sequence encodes CASSSPGGGSSPLHF.

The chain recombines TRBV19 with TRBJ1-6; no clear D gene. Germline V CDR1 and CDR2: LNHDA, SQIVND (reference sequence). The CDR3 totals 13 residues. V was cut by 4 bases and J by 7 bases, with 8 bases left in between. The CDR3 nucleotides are TGTGCCAGTAGTAGTCGGGAGAATTCACCCCTCCACTTT. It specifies CASSSRENSPLHF.

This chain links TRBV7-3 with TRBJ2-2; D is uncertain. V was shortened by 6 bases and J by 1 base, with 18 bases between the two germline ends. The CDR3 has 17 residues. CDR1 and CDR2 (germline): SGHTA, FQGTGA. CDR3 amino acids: CASSPHRSFGNTGELFF. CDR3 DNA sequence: TGTGCCAGCAGTCCCCACCGATCTTTCGGGAACACCGGGGAGCTGTTTTTT.

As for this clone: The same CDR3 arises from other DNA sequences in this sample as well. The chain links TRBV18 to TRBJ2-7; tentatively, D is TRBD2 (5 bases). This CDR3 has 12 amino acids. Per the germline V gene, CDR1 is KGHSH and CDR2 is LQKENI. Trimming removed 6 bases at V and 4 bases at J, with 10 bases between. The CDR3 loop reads CASSPGEYEQYF. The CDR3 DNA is TGTGCCAGCTCCCCCGGGGAGTACGAGCAGTACTTC.

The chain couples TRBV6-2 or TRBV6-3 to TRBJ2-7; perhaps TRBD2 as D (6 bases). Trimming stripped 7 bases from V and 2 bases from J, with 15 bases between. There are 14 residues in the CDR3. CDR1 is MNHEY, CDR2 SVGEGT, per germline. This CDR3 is CASTPGRIAYEQYF. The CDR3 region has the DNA TGTGCCAGCACCCCCGGGAGAATCGCCTACGAGCAGTACTTC.

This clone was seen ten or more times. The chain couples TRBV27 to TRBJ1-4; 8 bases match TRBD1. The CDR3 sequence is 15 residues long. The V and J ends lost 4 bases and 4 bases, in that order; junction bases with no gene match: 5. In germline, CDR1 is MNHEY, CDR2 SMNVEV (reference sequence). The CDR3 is CASSYGQGLNEKLFF. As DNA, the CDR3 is TGTGCCAGCAGTTACGGACAGGGTCTTAATGAAAAACTGTTTTTT.

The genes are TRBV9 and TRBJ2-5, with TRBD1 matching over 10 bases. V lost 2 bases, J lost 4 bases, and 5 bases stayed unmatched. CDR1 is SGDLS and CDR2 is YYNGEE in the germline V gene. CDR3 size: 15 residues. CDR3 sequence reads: CASSVGTGALETQYF. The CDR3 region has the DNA TGTGCCAGCAGCGTTGGGACAGGGGCTTTAGAGACCCAGTACTTC.

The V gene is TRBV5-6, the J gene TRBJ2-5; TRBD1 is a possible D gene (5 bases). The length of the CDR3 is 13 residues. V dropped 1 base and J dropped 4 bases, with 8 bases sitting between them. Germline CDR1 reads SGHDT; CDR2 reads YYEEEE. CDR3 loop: CASSLQGSETQYF. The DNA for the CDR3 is TGTGCCAGCAGCTTGCAGGGTTCAGAGACCCAGTACTTC.

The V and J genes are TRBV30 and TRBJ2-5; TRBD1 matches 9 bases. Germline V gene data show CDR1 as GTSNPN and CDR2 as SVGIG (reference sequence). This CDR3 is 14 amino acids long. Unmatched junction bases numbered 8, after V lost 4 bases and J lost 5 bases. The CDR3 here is CAWNGGQGRETQYF. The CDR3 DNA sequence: TGTGCCTGGAACGGGGGACAGGGACGCGAGACCCAGTACTTC.

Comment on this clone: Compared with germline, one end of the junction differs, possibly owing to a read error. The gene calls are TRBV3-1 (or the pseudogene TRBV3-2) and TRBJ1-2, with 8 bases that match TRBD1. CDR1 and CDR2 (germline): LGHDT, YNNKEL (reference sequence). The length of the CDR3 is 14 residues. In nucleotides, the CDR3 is TGTGCCAGCACCCAATGGACAGGGAACTATGGCTACACCTTC. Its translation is CASTQWTGNYGYTF.

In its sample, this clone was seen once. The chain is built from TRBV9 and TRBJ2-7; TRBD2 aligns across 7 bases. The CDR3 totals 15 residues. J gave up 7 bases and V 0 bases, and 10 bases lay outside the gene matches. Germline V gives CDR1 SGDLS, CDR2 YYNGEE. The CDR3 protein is CASSVGAGVSEEQYF. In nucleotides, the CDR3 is TGTGCCAGCAGCGTAGGGGCGGGAGTATCGGAAGAGCAGTACTTC. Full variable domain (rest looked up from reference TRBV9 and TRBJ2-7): DSGVTQTPKHLITATGQRVTLRCSPRSGDLSVYWYQQSLDQGLQFLIQYYNGEERAKGNILERFSAQQFPDLHSELNLSSLELGDSALYFCASSVGAGVSEEQYFGPGTRLTVT.

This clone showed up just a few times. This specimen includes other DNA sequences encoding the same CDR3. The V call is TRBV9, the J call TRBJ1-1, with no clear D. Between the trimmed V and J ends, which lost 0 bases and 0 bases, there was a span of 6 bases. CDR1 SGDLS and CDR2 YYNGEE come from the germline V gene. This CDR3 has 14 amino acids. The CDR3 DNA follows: TGTGCCAGCAGCGTAGCTGAGCTGAACACTGAAGCTTTCTTT. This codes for CASSVAELNTEAFF. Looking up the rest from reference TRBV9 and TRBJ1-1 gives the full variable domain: DSGVTQTPKHLITATGQRVTLRCSPRSGDLSVYWYQQSLDQGLQFLIQYYNGEERAKGNILERFSAQQFPDLHSELNLSSLELGDSALYFCASSVAELNTEAFFGQGTRLTVV.

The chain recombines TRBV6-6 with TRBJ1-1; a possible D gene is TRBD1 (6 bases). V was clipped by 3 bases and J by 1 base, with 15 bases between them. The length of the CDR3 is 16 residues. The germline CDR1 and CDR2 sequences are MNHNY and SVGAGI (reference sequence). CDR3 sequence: CASSYKTGARNTEAFF. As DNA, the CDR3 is TGTGCCAGCAGTTATAAGACAGGAGCTCGGAACACTGAAGCTTTCTTT.

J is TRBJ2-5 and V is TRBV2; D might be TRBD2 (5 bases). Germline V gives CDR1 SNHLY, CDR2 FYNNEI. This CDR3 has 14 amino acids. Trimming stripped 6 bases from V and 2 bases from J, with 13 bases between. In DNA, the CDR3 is TGTGCCAGCAGAAGATCCCCGGGACAAGAGACCCAGTACTTC. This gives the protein CASRRSPGQETQYF.

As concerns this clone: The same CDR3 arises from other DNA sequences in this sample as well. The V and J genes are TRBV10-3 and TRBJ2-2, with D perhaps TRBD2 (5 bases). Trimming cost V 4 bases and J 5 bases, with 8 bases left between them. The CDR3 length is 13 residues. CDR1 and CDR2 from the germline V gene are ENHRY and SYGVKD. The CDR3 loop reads CAISGTATGELFF. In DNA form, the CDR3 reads TGTGCCATCAGTGGGACTGCAACCGGGGAGCTGTTTTTT.

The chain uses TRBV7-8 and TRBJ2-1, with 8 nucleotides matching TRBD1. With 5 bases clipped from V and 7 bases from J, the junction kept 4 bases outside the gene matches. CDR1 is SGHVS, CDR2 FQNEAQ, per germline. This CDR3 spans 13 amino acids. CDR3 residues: CASSTDRENEQFF. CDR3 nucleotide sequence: TGTGCCAGCAGCACGGACAGGGAAAATGAGCAGTTCTTC. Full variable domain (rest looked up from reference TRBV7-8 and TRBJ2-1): GAGVSQSPRYKVAKRGQDVALRCDPISGHVSLFWYQQALGQGPEFLTYFQNEAQLDKSGLPSDRFFAERPEGSVSTLKIQRTQQEDSAVYLCASSTDRENEQFFGPGTRLTVL.

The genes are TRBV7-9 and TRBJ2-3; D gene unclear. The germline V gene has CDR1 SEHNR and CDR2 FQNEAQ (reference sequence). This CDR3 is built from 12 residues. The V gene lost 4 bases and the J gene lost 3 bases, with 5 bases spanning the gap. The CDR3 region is CASSSSTDTQYF. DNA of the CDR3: TGTGCCAGCAGCTCCTCGACAGATACGCAGTATTTT.

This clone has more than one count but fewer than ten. The CDR3 spells CASSLGPTEAFF. CDR3 sequence (DNA): TGTGCCAGCAGCTTAGGGCCAACTGAAGCTTTCTTT. The chain joins TRBV7-2 to TRBJ1-1; D gene ambiguous. The CDR3 sequence is 12 residues long. From germline, CDR1 is SGHTA and CDR2 FQGNSA. V shed 1 base and J shed 5 bases, with 5 bases lying between them. Full variable domain (outside the CDR3, taken from reference TRBV7-2 and TRBJ1-1): GAGVSQSPSNKVTEKGKDVELRCDPISGHTALYWYRQSLGQGLEFLIYFQGNSAPDKSGLPSDRFSAERTGGSVSTLTIQRTQQEDSAVYLCASSLGPTEAFFGQGTRLTVV.

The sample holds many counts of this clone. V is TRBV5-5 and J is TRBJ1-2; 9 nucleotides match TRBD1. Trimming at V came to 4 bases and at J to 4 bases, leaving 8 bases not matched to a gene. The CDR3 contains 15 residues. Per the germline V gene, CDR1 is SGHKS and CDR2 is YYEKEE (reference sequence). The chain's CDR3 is CASSVSGTGFYGYTF. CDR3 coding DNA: TGTGCCAGCAGCGTATCCGGGACAGGGTTCTATGGCTACACCTTC.

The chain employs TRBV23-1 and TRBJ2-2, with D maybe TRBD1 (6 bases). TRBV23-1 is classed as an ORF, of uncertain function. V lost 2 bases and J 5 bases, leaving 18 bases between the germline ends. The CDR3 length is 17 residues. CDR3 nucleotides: TGCGCCAGCAGTCAAAACGGACAGAGGGTGAGAACCGGGGAGCTGTTTTTT. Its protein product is CASSQNGQRVRTGELFF.